What follows are 30 T cell receptor beta chains derived from one specimen sequenced in a study of cytomegalovirus exposure and HLA in healthy donors. Amplification used 60 Vbeta primers and 13 Jbeta primers. The method was immunoSEQ multiplex PCR; TCRdb's version includes in-frame clones alone and lacks a portion of them. The sample lists hundreds of thousands of clones; almost 80% were seen once. The specimen sequenced was PBMCs. All receptors come from a man between 18 and 29 years old in good health and CMV-seronegative.

The genes are TRBV7-3 and TRBJ2-7; D is possibly TRBD1 (6 bases). From germline, CDR1 is SGHTA and CDR2 FQGTGA. V was cut by 5 bases and J by 1 base, with 15 bases left in between. This CDR3 contains 15 residues. Here the CDR3 reads CASSPLDRLSYEQYF. The DNA of the CDR3 is TGTGCCAGCAGCCCACTCGACAGGCTGTCCTACGAGCAGTACTTC.

V usage is TRBV14 and J usage is TRBJ2-7; D gene unclear. The CDR3 is 16 amino acids. The germline V gene encodes CDR1 SGHDN and CDR2 FVKESK. The V and J ends lost 2 bases and 3 bases respectively, with 17 bases between them. In DNA form, the CDR3 reads TGTGCCAGCAGCCAACCGGCCAGAACTATGTTCTACGAGCAGTACTTC. It codes for CASSQPARTMFYEQYF.

The chain combines TRBV7-2 with TRBJ1-3; tentative D call: TRBD1 (5 bases). Germline V gene data show CDR1 as SGHTA and CDR2 as FQGNSA. The V end was cut by 6 bases, the J end by 9 bases, with 18 bases between. CDR3 size: 14 residues. The CDR3 spells CASRAGTRSPTIYF. CDR3 nucleotide sequence: TGTGCCAGCAGGGCCGGGACTAGGTCTCCCACCATATATTTT.

The rearrangement joins TRBV18 to TRBJ2-7; D remains ambiguous. This CDR3 is built from 12 residues. The V gene's germline CDR1 is KGHSH and CDR2 LQKENI. The V gene lost 5 bases and the J gene lost 0 bases, with 5 bases spanning the gap. This CDR3 reads CASSASSYEQYF. DNA for the CDR3: TGTGCCAGCTCAGCCAGCTCCTACGAGCAGTACTTC.

The V gene is TRBV6-6, the J gene TRBJ2-3; perhaps TRBD2 as D (5 bases). This CDR3 region has 16 residues. V lost 6 bases, J lost 0 bases, and 16 bases lay in between. Germline V gene sequence: CDR1 MNHNY, CDR2 SVGAGI (reference sequence). Here the CDR3 reads CASSPWTSFSTDTQYF. In DNA form, the CDR3 reads TGTGCCAGCAGCCCTTGGACTTCCTTTAGCACAGATACGCAGTATTTT.

V gene TRBV6-6 combines with J gene TRBJ2-1; 13 bases agree with TRBD2. With V trimmed by 6 bases and J by 5 bases, 4 bases remained unmatched. CDR1 MNHNY and CDR2 SVGAGI come from the germline V gene (reference sequence). This CDR3 is 15 amino acids long. The CDR3 nucleotides read TGTGCCAGCAGATCCGGGACTAGCGGGGACAATGAGCAGTTCTTC. Protein sequence: CASRSGTSGDNEQFF.

This clone was counted only a few times. The chain couples TRBV19 to TRBJ1-4; 7 bases match TRBD1. The CDR3 has 12 amino acids. Germline CDR1 reads LNHDA; CDR2 reads SQIVND (reference sequence). J was trimmed by 7 bases and V by 6 bases; bases with no gene match: 2. The CDR3 protein is CASRNRGEKLFF. As DNA, the CDR3 is TGTGCCAGTAGAAACAGGGGTGAAAAACTGTTTTTT.

This chain connects TRBV5-8 to TRBJ2-2, with a tentative D call TRBD1 (6 bases). This CDR3 is 15 amino acids long. The germline V gene has CDR1 SGHTS and CDR2 YDEGEE. Trimming cost V 1 base and J 6 bases, with 13 bases left between them. The CDR3 DNA reads as TGTGCCAGCAGCTTGAACAGGGACGGGTCCGGGGAGCTGTTTTTT. Its protein is CASSLNRDGSGELFF.

To note about this clone: One junction end does not reproduce the germline sequence, and a read error may be involved. This rearrangement joins TRBV6-1 to TRBJ2-2; 7 positions agree with TRBD1. CDR3 length equals 15 residues. Germline V lookup: CDR1 MNHNS, CDR2 SASEGT. The CDR3 is CASSEGTAHTGELFF. The CDR3, as DNA: TGTGCCAGCAGCGAAGGGACAGCTCACACCGGGGAGCTGTTTTTT.

This clone appeared a few times. The rearrangement links TRBV19 to TRBJ1-2, with 9 bases matching TRBD1. Trimming took 7 bases from V and 3 from J; bases not matched to a gene: 18. The CDR3 is made up of 18 amino acids. The germline CDR1 and CDR2 sequences are LNHDA and SQIVND (reference sequence). For the CDR3, the DNA is TGTGCCAGTAACCCCGGGACAGGGATAGGTTCCGGACACTATGGCTACACCTTC. The encoded protein is CASNPGTGIGSGHYGYTF.

This clone was seen just once. This rearrangement joins TRBV7-2 to TRBJ1-1, with TRBD1 matching 7 bases. This CDR3 is built from 14 residues. V shed 3 bases and J 1 base; nucleotides not matched to a gene: 2. Germline-derived CDR1 and CDR2 are SGHTA and FQGNSA. This CDR3 is CASSFTGANTEAFF. The CDR3 nucleotides are TGTGCCAGCAGCTTCACAGGGGCGAACACTGAAGCTTTCTTT.

V usage is TRBV11-2 and J usage is TRBJ1-1, with 8 positions matching TRBD1. The germline CDR1 and CDR2 sequences are SGHAT and FQNNGV. J lost 3 bases, V lost 5 bases, and 5 bases had no gene match. The CDR3 consists of 14 residues. The CDR3 loop reads CASSKDRVDTEAFF. In DNA form, the CDR3 reads TGTGCCAGCAGCAAGGACAGGGTGGACACTGAAGCTTTCTTT.

The chain couples TRBV6-5 to TRBJ2-7; TRBD1 matches 8 bases. CDR3 size: 15 residues. Trimming removed 6 bases from V and 0 bases from J; junction bases left unmatched: 7. Germline V gene sequence: CDR1 MNHEY, CDR2 SVGAGI. The CDR3 spells CASSLYRGSSYEQYF. The CDR3 DNA reads TGTGCCAGCAGCCTTTACAGGGGGAGCTCCTACGAGCAGTACTTC.

The J gene is TRBJ2-1, the V gene TRBV7-2, with TRBD2 matching over 11 bases. Germline loops: CDR1 SGHTA, CDR2 FQGNSA. J lost 9 bases, V lost 5 bases, and 9 bases had no gene match. The CDR3 totals 15 residues. The CDR3 reads CASSALAGGGGEQFF. For the CDR3, the DNA is TGTGCCAGCAGCGCCCTAGCGGGGGGTGGCGGTGAGCAGTTCTTC.

This chain joins TRBV19 and TRBJ1-2; the match to TRBD1 covers 9 bases. Germline assignment: CDR1 LNHDA and CDR2 SQIVND (reference sequence). J lost 3 bases, V lost 6 bases, and 17 bases had no gene match. The CDR3 is made up of 18 amino acids. CDR3 DNA: TGTGCCAGTAGCCCTCACAGGGGGCGCGGGCGTTTAGACTATGGCTACACCTTC. Translation: CASSPHRGRGRLDYGYTF.

This sequence joins TRBV13 and TRBJ2-5; 12 bases are shared with TRBD2. The length of the CDR3 is 16 residues. Losses at the gene ends were 5 bases for V and 5 bases for J; bases not matched to a gene: 9. Germline V lookup: CDR1 PRHDT, CDR2 FYEKMQ (reference sequence). The CDR3 DNA is TGTGCCAGCAGCGAGCGACTAGCGGGAGCCAGGGAGACCCAGTACTTC. This encodes CASSERLAGARETQYF.

The chain combines TRBV2 with TRBJ1-5; D not certain. Germline assignment: CDR1 SNHLY and CDR2 FYNNEI. This CDR3 contains 14 residues. Deletions cut 10 bases from V and 6 bases from J, with 19 bases between. The CDR3 DNA reads TGTGCCACCTCTTCTGGAGTCGGTGGTCAGCCCCAGCATTTT. It yields the protein CATSSGVGGQPQHF.

A remark on this clone: The same CDR3 also results from other DNA sequences found in this sample. V and J are TRBV7-9 and TRBJ2-1, with 8 positions matching TRBD2. The CDR3 extends over 15 amino acids. Trimming took 5 bases from V and 5 from J; bases not matched to a gene: 8. Germline V gene lookup returns CDR1 SEHNR and CDR2 FQNEAQ (reference sequence). The CDR3 region is CASSPGAGVDNEQFF. Written as DNA, the CDR3 is TGTGCCAGCAGCCCCGGAGCGGGAGTAGACAATGAGCAGTTCTTC.

This chain joins TRBV5-6 and TRBJ1-2; TRBD1 is a possible D gene (6 bases). Germline lookup yields CDR1 SGHDT and CDR2 YYEEEE. V dropped 4 bases and J dropped 4 bases, with 14 bases sitting between them. The CDR3 loop spans 14 amino acids. CDR3 sequence (DNA): TGTGCCAGCAGCCCGACGGGGGGGGCCTATGGCTACACCTTC. This sequence encodes CASSPTGGAYGYTF.

CDR3 sequence (DNA): TGTGCCAGCAGCTCCCGGGACAGGGTGCACGAGCAGTACTTC. Translation: CASSSRDRVHEQYF. The rearrangement links TRBV11-3 to TRBJ2-7, with TRBD1 matching 9 bases. CDR3 size: 14 residues. The junction had 6 bases not matched to a gene; V was cut back by 4 bases and J by 5 bases. The germline V gene has CDR1 SGHNT and CDR2 YENEEA. The full variable domain, rest sourced from reference TRBV11-3 and TRBJ2-7, is EAGVVQSPRYKIIEKKQPVAFWCNPISGHNTLYWYLQNLGQGPELLIRYENEEAVDDSQLPKDRFSAERLKGVDSTLKIQPAELGDSAVYLCASSSRDRVHEQYFGPGTRLTVT.

V usage is TRBV7-9 and J usage is TRBJ2-5, with D perhaps TRBD1 (6 bases). The V end lost 5 bases, the J end lost 2 bases, and 12 bases lay between the germline ends. This CDR3 is built from 14 residues. Germline loops: CDR1 SEHNR, CDR2 FQNEAQ (reference sequence). The CDR3 loop is CASSTRTVQETQYF. The CDR3 nucleotides read TGTGCCAGCAGCACCAGGACAGTACAAGAGACCCAGTACTTC.

CDR3 residues: CAISEGTGQGRYEQYF. In DNA form, the CDR3 reads TGTGCCATCAGTGAGGGGACGGGACAGGGGAGATACGAGCAGTACTTC. This rearrangement joins TRBV10-3 to TRBJ2-7; 10 bases are shared with TRBD1. Losses at the gene ends were 2 bases for V and 4 bases for J; bases not matched to a gene: 8. This CDR3 is 16 amino acids long. CDR1 is ENHRY, CDR2 SYGVKD, per germline.

V gene TRBV20-1 combines with J gene TRBJ1-3, with TRBD1 matching 9 bases. There are 11 residues in the CDR3. Germline V CDR1 and CDR2: DFQATT, SNEGSKA (reference sequence). The trim removed 4 bases at V and 14 bases at J, leaving 6 bases unmatched. The CDR3 DNA reads as TGCAGTGCTATCATGGGACAGGGCGTATATTTT. This gives the protein CSAIMGQGVYF.

The rearrangement joins TRBV7-6 to TRBJ2-1; 11 bases are shared with TRBD1. The ends lost 1 base at V and 7 bases at J; junction bases unmatched: 3. Germline V lookup: CDR1 SGHVS, CDR2 FNYEAQ. This CDR3 has 15 amino acids. The CDR3 DNA reads TGTGCCAGCAGCTTAGAAGGACAGGGGGCGAATGAGCAGTTCTTC. It encodes CASSLEGQGANEQFF.

This clone is a singleton in its sample. The V call is TRBV2, the J call TRBJ2-1, with 11 bases aligning to TRBD2. V dropped 3 bases and J dropped 3; count of bases not matched to a gene: 10. The CDR3 contains 18 residues. CDR1 and CDR2 (germline): SNHLY, FYNNEI. The CDR3 DNA is TGTGCCAGCAGTGACCTAGCGGGGGGCCCGAGGGTCTACAATGAGCAGTTCTTC. This gives the protein CASSDLAGGPRVYNEQFF.

The V and J genes are TRBV4-2 and TRBJ1-2, with 8 bases fitting TRBD1. Per the germline V gene, CDR1 is LGHNA and CDR2 is YNFKEQ. The V gene end was trimmed by 0 bases and the J gene end by 8 bases; junction bases not matched to a gene: 5. The length of the CDR3 is 14 residues. The CDR3 nucleotides are TGTGCCAGCAGCCAAGAAAGGGACAGGCGGGGCTACACCTTC. It specifies CASSQERDRRGYTF.

The table lists this clone with a few counts. The chain links TRBV6-1 to TRBJ2-7; 7 bases agree with TRBD1. Germline CDR1 reads MNHNS; CDR2 reads SASEGT. V lost 3 bases, J lost 3 bases, and 11 bases stayed unmatched. CDR3 length: 16 residues. The DNA for the CDR3 is TGTGCCAGCAGTGATGACAGGGTAAGAAGTTACTACGAGCAGTACTTC. It is translated as CASSDDRVRSYYEQYF.

This rearrangement joins TRBV18 to TRBJ2-1; D is uncertain. The V end lost 2 bases, the J end lost 6 bases, and 11 bases lay between the germline ends. This CDR3 comprises 14 residues. Germline CDR1 KGHSH, CDR2 LQKENI. The CDR3 region is CASSPGTDPNEQFF. The CDR3 bases are TGTGCCAGCTCACCAGGAACAGATCCCAATGAGCAGTTCTTC.

The chain carries TRBV5-1 and TRBJ2-3, with 10 bases lining up with TRBD1. With V trimmed by 4 bases and J by 6 bases, 8 bases remained unmatched. Germline CDR1 is SGHRS and CDR2 is YFSETQ. There are 15 residues in the CDR3. The CDR3 DNA reads as TGCGCCAGCAGCCCGACAGGGGGCGGTGGGGATACGCAGTATTTT. It specifies CASSPTGGGGDTQYF.

J is TRBJ2-1 and V is TRBV28; TRBD1 aligns across 8 bases. The CDR3 loop spans 15 amino acids. Germline V lookup: CDR1 MDHEN, CDR2 SYDVKM. V lost 0 bases and J lost 6; bases outside the gene matches: 4. CDR3 coding DNA: TGTGCCAGCAGTTTATGGGCACAGGGGGTCAATGAGCAGTTCTTC. Translated: CASSLWAQGVNEQFF.